This section outlines one T cell receptor (beta chain) sequence together with its context. Its antigen remains unidentified. There are no base qualities to consult, and no much larger clone falls within one base. The cohort comprised several hundred healthy bone marrow donors. All cohort members were sampled while nominally healthy, although unrecorded immune exposures were likely present. The donor tested CMV seronegative and was one of the 352 seronegative cohort members. A peripheral blood sample was collected from each donor, and TCR beta sequencing was performed on peripheral blood mononuclear cells. Genomic DNA extraction from the blood cell samples was performed with the Qiagen DNeasy Blood Extraction Kit. Receptor libraries were prepared by the immunoSEQ multiplex PCR assay. For the multiplex PCR, a mixture combining 60 forward primers for TCR Vbeta segments and 13 reverse primers for TCR Jbeta segments was used. A multiplex PCR assay on genomic DNA amplified the CDR3 region of rearranged TCR beta genes. Amplified TCR beta libraries were sequenced as 87-base-pair reads on the Illumina HiSeq System. The paper's data handling went like this. A later analysis counted approximately 84 million unique TCR beta chains across the 666 repertoires, and around 12 million of these chains were shared by at least two donors. Raw reads were error-corrected and collapsed into unique sequences with a nearest-neighbor algorithm that merged closely related sequences to remove PCR and sequencing errors. Alignment of CDR3 sequences to IMGT reference sequences was used to assign V, D and J gene segments. For a sequence to be retained, a match of at least six nucleotides was required to both a V gene segment and a J gene segment. A rearrangement counted as productive if the CDR3 had no stop codons and remained in frame with V and J, and every other rearrangement counted as non-productive. Following IMGT convention, CDR3 was defined as the stretch from the second conserved V-encoded cysteine up to the conserved J-encoded phenylalanine. In an earlier analysis of roughly 580 of the donors, sequences lacking an unambiguous match to a single V gene segment were excluded. An earlier analysis of 500 to 700 of the donors classified V segments as functional when productive rearrangements were above 56.7% and as segregating when the standard deviation between donors was above 5%. To diagnose cytomegalovirus status from the catalog of TCR beta chain sequences, a statistical classification framework was built. V and J gene assignment, in a later analysis, came from comparing TCR nucleotide sequences with IMGT/GENE-DB human TR gene sequences. In a later analysis, CDR3 sequences and most-parsimonious VDJ recombination scenarios were assigned using the TCRdist pipeline. In a later analysis, each TCR beta chain was defined by its CDR3 amino acid sequence together with its V-gene family, and reads without a unique V-gene family were excluded. To address suspected cross-contamination and a sequencing artifact, a later analysis removed around 600 highly shared, low-generation-probability nucleotide sequences. In a later analysis, a clonal expansion index for each public chain was calculated from normalized within-repertoire ranks of inferred template counts. Generation probabilities in a later analysis came from a VDJ recombination model fitted to out-of-frame rearrangements, and those results were checked against IGoR. In a later analysis, TCR-TCR, TCR-HLA and TCR-CMV co-occurrence was scored with hypergeometric tests, and a repertoire-size bias correction was applied to TCR pairs. In a later analysis, false discovery rates were estimated by permuting HLA or CMV assignments 20 times. In a later analysis, co-occurring TCRs were grouped using DBSCAN, and TCRdist sequence similarity was added for clustering within HLA-allele-positive subsets. Co-occurrence clustering excluded repertoires with fewer than 30,000 or more than 120,000 public chains, plus five with anomalous nucleotide sharing. TCRdb's version of the immuneACCESS table is confined to in-frame rearrangements and falls short of the full clone set. An unresolved V gene accounts for under half of the shortfall where checked; the remainder is of unknown origin. V, J and clone size derive from that table, while D and trimming were established from the DNA sequence. The sample profile shows hundreds of thousands of clones; around 88% of them were found once. Around 1% of the sample lies in the top ten.

The data belong to a study of cytomegalovirus exposure and HLA in healthy donors (dated by TCRdb to about 2017). For context, the study as a whole: In an earlier analysis of 450 to 750 of the donors, about 260 Gb of sequence data and about 110 million unique TCR beta sequences from 150 million to 200 million T cells were reported. An early release that covered some 640 HLA-typed donors contained about 300 gigabases of sequencing data and 70 million to 100 million unique TCR sequences. Of the 350 to 450 genotyped donors, over 70% fell in the genetic ancestry cluster associated with self-reported Caucasian donors. The study was designed to test whether signatures of past pathogen exposure could be identified by cataloging public T cell receptors. The study used immunosequencing to profile the T cell repertoires of hundreds of subjects and linked those repertoires to cytomegalovirus serostatus. Along with the approximately 600-subject first cohort, a separate validation cohort of around 110 different subjects was used. To predict cytomegalovirus infection status, the study combined high-throughput TCR immunosequencing, statistical association of individual TCRs with disease status, and machine learning. To study patterns of TCR occurrence, a later analysis re-analyzed previously published TCR beta repertoires from hundreds of donors and added high-resolution HLA genotyping. Rather than using new phenotypic data, the later analysis identified candidate immune exposures from TCR beta sequences and from how often those sequences occurred across donors. In an earlier analysis of roughly 580 of the donors, high-throughput TCR beta sequencing was used to judge whether each TCR beta V gene segment behaved as functional or pseudogenic. Alongside the repertoire data, information on donor age, sex, ethnicity and CMV serostatus was compiled. A later genetic analysis used genome-wide SNP genotypes for about three fifths of the 666 donors, treating that subset as a discovery cohort. All discovery cohort repertoires had been generated using a single sequencing platform. Both class I and class II loci were covered by HLA typing, at four-digit resolution. The number of typed donors differed by locus: about 629-630 for A, B, C, DRB1 and DQB1; approximately 520 for DQA1; 606 for DPA1; and some 450 for DPB1. Roughly five DR-DQ haplotypes were handled as single units for association and clustering because linkage in the cohort was strong. Among some 410 genotyped donors of the cohort, an average of roughly 230,000 unique TCR beta nucleotide sequences was sequenced per donor, of which 15% to 20% were non-productive.

The CDR3 goes from the cysteine to the phenylalanine over 16 residues. The CDR3 DNA has 48 bases and is translated from base 1. V loses 5 bases of germline sequence and J loses 1 base, and the interval between the two ends is 17 bases. According to the germline V gene (reference sequence), CDR1 reads MNHEY and CDR2 reads SMNVEV. What the authors observed across the whole study: In a later analysis, most CMV-associated TCR beta chains were found to appear HLA-restricted, with HLA associations seemingly driven largely by CMV exposure. In a later analysis, several top co-occurrence clusters were reported to appear linked to parvovirus B19, influenza, CMV and Epstein-Barr virus. Linkage disequilibrium might explain the correlated functional status among segregating V segments, but an unknown experimental factor could not be excluded. CMV serostatus was the only immune exposure information available for the cohort. A later analysis associated about 17,000 TCR beta sequences with specific HLA alleles at a false discovery rate of 0.05. In vitro tests confirmed that a few of the cytomegalovirus-associated TCR beta chains recognize cytomegalovirus antigens. An association between a missense DCLRE1C variant and V-gene and J-gene trimming of TCR beta chains was found in a later genetic analysis and replicated in an independent cohort. A group of highly shared sequence variants was considered likely to be a technical artifact of the sequencing pipeline. In this cohort, only TCR beta chains were sequenced, and detectable features were limited by the absence of alpha or paired-chain data. A further reported finding was that TCR beta sequences accurately predicted the HLA-A and HLA-B alleles for most subjects in the first cohort. The authors suggested that the approach could potentially be extended to other disease states and immunological phenotypes. Cytomegalovirus status was reported to be diagnosed by the classifier with high specificity and sensitivity in both the original and validation cohorts. While some public TCRs were present in many individuals, most TCR sequences turned up only very rarely across donors. A later genetic analysis reported fewer N-insertions in productive TCRs among donors in an Asian-associated ancestry cluster than the roughly 670-donor mean. The study listed 150 to 200 TCR beta chains as associated with cytomegalovirus. A later analysis found that TCR association rates varied across HLA loci, with DRB1 alleles showing the most associated TCRs and HLA-C alleles the fewest. Some IMGT-functional V segments, including TRBV6-2 and TRBV6-3, could not be told apart with the 87-base-pair reads, so those segments were excluded. Roughly uniform sequencing depth across donors was assumed in presence/absence analyses, although this assumption may not hold. When HLA alleles, especially DR and DQ, strongly co-occurred, TCR associations were difficult to assign to individual alleles. HLA typing was unavailable for some donors at each locus, so association tests used only the typed subset. A later analysis found that HLA-associated TCR beta chains were more clonally expanded and had lower generation probabilities than equally common non-associated chains. The earlier analysis of approximately 560 of the donors excluded approximately 17 rarely observed V segments, including chromosome 9 orphons, because counts were too low. In an earlier analysis of about 600 of the donors, most TCR beta V segments appeared in productive rearrangements about 87% or about 30% of the time, broadly matching IMGT annotations.

The TCR was taken from a woman aged 18-30 years in good health and CMV-seronegative. The sample was PBMCs. The chain links TRBV27 with TRBJ1-2, with the D gene too uncertain to name. The bases are TGTGCCAGCAGTCCCATTTCTGGGAGAATTAACTATGGCTACACCTTC. This sequence encodes CASSPISGRINYGYTF.